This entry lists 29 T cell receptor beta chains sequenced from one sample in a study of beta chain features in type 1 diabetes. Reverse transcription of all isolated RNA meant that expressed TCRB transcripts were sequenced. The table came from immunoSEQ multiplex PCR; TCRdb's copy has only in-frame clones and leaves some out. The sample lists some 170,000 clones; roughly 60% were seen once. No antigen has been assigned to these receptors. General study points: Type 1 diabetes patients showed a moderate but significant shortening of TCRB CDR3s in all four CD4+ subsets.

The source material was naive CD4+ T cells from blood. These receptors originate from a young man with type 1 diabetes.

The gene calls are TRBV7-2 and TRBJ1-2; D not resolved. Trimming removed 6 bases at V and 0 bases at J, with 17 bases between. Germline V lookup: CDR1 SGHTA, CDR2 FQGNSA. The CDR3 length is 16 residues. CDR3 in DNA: TGTGCCAGCAGGCTGACGGGAGGGCTAACTAACTATGGCTACACCTTC. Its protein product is CASRLTGGLTNYGYTF.

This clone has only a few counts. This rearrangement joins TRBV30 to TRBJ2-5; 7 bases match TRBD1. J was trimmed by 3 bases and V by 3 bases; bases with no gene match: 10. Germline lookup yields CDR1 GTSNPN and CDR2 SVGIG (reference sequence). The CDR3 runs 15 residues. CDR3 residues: CAWSLGGWEKETQYF. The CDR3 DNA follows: TGTGCCTGGAGCCTAGGGGGCTGGGAGAAAGAGACCCAGTACTTC.

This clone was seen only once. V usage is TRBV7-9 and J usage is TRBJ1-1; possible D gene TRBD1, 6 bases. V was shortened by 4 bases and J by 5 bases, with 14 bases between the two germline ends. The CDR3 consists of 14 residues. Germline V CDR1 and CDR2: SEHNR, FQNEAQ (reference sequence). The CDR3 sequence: CASSSRGPGTEAFF. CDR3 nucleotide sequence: TGTGCCAGCAGCTCCAGGGGCCCTGGAACTGAAGCTTTCTTT.

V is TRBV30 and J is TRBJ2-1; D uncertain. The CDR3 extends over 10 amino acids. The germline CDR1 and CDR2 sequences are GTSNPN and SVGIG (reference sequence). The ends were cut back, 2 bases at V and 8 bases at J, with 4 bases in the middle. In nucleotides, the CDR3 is TGTGCCTGGAGTTTCGATGAGCAGTTCTTC. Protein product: CAWSFDEQFF.

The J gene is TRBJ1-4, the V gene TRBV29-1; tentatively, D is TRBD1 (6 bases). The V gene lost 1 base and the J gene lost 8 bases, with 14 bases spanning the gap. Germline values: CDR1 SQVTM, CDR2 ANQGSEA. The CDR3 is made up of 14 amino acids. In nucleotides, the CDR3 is TGCAGCGTTGAAGCGGACAGCTCGGGGGAAAAACTGTTTTTT. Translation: CSVEADSSGEKLFF. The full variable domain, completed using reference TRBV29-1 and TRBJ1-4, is SAVISQKPSRDICQRGTSLTIQCQVDSQVTMMFWYRQQPGQSLTLIATANQGSEATYESGFVIDKFPISRPNLTFSTLTVSNMSPEDSSIYLCSVEADSSGEKLFFGSGTQLSVL.

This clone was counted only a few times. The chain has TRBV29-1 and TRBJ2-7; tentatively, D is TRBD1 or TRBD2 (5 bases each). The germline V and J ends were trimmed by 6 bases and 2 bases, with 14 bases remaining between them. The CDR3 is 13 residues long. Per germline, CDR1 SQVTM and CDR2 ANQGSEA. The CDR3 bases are TGCAGCGTACGGGACCCAGCGACCTACGAGCAGTACTTC. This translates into CSVRDPATYEQYF.

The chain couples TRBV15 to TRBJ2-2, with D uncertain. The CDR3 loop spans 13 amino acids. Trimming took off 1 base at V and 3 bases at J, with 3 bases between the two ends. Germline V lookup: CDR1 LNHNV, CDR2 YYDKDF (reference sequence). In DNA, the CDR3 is TGTGCCACCAGCAGAGCTCACACCGGGGAGCTGTTTTTT. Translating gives CATSRAHTGELFF.

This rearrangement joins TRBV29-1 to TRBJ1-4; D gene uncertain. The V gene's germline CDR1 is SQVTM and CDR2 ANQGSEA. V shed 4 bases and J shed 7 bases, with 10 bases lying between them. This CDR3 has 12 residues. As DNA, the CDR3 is TGCAGCGTTGGGTCAGCGGGTGAAAAACTGTTTTTT. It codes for CSVGSAGEKLFF. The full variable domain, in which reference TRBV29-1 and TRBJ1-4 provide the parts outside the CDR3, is SAVISQKPSRDICQRGTSLTIQCQVDSQVTMMFWYRQQPGQSLTLIATANQGSEATYESGFVIDKFPISRPNLTFSTLTVSNMSPEDSSIYLCSVGSAGEKLFFGSGTQLSVL.

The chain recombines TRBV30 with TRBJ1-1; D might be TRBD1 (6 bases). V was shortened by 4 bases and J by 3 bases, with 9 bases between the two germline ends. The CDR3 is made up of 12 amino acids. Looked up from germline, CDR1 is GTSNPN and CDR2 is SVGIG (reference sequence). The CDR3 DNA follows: TGTGCCTGGAACAGGGCCGACACTGAAGCTTTCTTT. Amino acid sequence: CAWNRADTEAFF.

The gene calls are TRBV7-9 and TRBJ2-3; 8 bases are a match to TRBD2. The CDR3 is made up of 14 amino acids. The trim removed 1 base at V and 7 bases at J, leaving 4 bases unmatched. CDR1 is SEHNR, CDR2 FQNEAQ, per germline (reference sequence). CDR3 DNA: TGTGCCAGCAGCTTAGGGACTAGCCGTCATACGCAGTATTTT. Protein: CASSLGTSRHTQYF.

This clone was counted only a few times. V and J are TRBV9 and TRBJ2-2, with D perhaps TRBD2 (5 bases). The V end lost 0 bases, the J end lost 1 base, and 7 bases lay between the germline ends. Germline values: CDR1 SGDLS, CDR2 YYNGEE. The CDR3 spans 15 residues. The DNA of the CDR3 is TGTGCCAGCAGCGTAGGGGGAGTGAACACCGGGGAGCTGTTTTTT. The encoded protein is CASSVGGVNTGELFF.

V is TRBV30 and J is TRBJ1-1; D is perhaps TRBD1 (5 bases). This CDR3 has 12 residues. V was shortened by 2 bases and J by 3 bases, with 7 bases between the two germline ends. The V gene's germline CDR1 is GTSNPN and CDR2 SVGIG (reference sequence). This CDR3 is CAWSSGHTEAFF. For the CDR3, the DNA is TGTGCCTGGAGTTCGGGGCACACTGAAGCTTTCTTT.

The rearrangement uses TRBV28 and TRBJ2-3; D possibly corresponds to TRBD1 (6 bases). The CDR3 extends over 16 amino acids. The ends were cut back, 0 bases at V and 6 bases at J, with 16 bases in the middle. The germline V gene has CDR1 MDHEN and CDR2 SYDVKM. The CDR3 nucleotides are TGTGCCAGCAGTTTATGGGACAGATCAGAGGTGGATACGCAGTATTTT. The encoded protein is CASSLWDRSEVDTQYF.

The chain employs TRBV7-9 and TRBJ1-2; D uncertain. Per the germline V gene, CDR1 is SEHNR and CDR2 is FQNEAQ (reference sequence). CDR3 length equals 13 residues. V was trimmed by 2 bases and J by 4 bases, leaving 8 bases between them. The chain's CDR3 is CASSLQVPYGYTF. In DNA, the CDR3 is TGTGCCAGCAGCTTACAGGTCCCCTATGGCTACACCTTC.

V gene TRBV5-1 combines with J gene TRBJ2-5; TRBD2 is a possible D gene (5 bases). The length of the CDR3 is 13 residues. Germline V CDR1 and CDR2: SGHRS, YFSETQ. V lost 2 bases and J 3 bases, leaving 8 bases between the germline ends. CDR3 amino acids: CASSFGDKETQYF. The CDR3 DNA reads TGCGCCAGCAGCTTCGGGGATAAAGAGACCCAGTACTTC.

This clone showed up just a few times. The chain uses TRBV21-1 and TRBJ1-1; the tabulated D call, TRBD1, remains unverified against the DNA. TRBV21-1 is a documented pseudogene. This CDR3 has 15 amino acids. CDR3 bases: TGTGCCAGCAGCAAACCTTCGACAGCGAACACTGAAGCTTTCTTT. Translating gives CASSKPSTANTEAFF.

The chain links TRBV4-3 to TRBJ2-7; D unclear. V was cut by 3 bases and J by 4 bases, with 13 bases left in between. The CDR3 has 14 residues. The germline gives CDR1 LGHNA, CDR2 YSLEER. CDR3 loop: CASSQIVAGYEQYF. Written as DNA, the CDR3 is TGCGCCAGCAGCCAGATTGTAGCTGGGTACGAGCAGTACTTC.

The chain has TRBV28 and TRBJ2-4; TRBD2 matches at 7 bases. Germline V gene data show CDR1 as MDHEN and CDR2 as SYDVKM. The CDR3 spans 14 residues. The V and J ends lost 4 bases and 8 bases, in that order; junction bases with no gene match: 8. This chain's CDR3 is CASSSGGSVDIQYF. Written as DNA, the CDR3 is TGTGCCAGCAGTTCGGGCGGGAGCGTGGACATTCAGTACTTC.

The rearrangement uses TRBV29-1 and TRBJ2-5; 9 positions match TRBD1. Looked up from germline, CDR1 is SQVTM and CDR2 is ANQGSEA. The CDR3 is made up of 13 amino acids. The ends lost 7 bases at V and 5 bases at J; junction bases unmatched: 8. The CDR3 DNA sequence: TGCAGCGCACGATTACAGGGGGCGGAGACCCAGTACTTC. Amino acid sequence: CSARLQGAETQYF.

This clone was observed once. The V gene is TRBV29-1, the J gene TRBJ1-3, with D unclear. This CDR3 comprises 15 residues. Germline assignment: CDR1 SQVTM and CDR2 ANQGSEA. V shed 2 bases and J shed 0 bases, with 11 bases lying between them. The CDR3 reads CSVEPGPLSGNTIYF. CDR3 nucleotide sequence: TGCAGCGTTGAACCAGGACCGCTCTCTGGAAACACCATATATTTT.

The chain's CDR3 is CSAKNYEQYF. The CDR3 coding sequence is TGCAGTGCTAAAAACTACGAGCAGTACTTC. J is TRBJ2-7 and V is TRBV20-1; D is ambiguous. Germline V lookup: CDR1 DFQATT, CDR2 SNEGSKA (reference sequence). V dropped 4 bases and J dropped 3 bases, with 4 bases sitting between them. The CDR3 runs 10 residues.

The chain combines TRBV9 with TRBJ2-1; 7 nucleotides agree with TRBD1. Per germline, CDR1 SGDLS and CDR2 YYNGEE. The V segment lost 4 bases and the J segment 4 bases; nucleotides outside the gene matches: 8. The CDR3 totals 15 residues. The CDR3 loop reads CASSPRQGIYNEQFF. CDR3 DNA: TGTGCCAGCAGCCCCCGACAGGGTATTTACAATGAGCAGTTCTTC.

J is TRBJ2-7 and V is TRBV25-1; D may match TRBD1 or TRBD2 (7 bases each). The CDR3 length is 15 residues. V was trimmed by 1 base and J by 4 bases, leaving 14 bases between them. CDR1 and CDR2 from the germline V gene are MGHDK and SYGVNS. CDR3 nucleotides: TGTGCCAGCAGTGAATCAACCCAGGGGGGGTACGAGCAGTACTTC. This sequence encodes CASSESTQGGYEQYF.

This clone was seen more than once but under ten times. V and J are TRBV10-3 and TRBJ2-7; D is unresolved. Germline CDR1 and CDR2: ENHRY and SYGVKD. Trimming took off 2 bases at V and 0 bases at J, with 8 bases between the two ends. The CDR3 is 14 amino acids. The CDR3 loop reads CAISEVADSYEQYF. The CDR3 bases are TGTGCCATCAGTGAGGTTGCAGACTCCTACGAGCAGTACTTC.

This CDR3 reads CASSLVEETQYF. CDR3 nucleotides: TGTGCCAGCAGCTTAGTGGAGGAGACCCAGTACTTC. This chain connects TRBV7-2 to TRBJ2-5, with D hard to call. V dropped 1 base and J dropped 5 bases, with 5 bases sitting between them. CDR1 and CDR2 from the germline V gene are SGHTA and FQGNSA. The CDR3 spans 12 residues.

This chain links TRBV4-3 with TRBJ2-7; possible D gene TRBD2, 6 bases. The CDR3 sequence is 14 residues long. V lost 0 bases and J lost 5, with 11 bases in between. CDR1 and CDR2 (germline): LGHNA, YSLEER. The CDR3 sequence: CASSQEAGLDEQYF. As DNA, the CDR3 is TGCGCCAGCAGCCAAGAGGCGGGACTCGACGAGCAGTACTTC.

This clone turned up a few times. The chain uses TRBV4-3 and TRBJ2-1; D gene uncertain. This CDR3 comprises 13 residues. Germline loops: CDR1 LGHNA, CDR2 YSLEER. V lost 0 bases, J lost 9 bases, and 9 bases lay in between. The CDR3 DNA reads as TGCGCCAGCAGCCAAGATGGCTATGCTGAGCAGTTCTTC. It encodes CASSQDGYAEQFF.

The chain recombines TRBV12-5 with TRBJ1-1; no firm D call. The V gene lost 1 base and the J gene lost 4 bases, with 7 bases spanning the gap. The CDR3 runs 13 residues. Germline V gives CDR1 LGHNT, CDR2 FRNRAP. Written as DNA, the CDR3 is TGTGCTAGTGGTTTGGATCGAAGCACTGAAGCTTTCTTT. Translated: CASGLDRSTEAFF.

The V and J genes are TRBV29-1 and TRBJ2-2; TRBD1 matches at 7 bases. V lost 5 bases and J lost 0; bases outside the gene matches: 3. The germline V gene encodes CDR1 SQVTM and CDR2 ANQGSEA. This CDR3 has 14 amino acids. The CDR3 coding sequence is TGCAGCGTTTTCGACAGGGCGAACACCGGGGAGCTGTTTTTT. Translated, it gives CSVFDRANTGELFF.